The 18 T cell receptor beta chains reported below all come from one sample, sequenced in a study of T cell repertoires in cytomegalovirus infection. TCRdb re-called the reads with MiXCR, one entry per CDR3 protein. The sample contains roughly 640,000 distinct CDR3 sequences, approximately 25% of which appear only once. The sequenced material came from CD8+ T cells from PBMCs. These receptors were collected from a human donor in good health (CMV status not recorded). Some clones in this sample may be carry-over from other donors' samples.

CDR3 region: CASSPLLGAGGPGYEQFF. The CDR3 nucleotides are TGTGCCAGCAGCCCACTCCTCGGGGCGGGGGGGCCGGGTTATGAGCAGTTCTTC. The V call is TRBV4-2, the J call TRBJ2-1; 9 nucleotides agree with TRBD2. CDR1 is LGHNA, CDR2 YNFKEQ, per germline. This CDR3 spans 18 amino acids. Unmatched junction bases numbered 18, after V lost 4 bases and J lost 8 bases.

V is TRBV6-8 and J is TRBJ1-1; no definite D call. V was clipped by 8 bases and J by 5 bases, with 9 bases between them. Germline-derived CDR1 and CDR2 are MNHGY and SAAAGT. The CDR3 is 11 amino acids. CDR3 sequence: CASSIKTEAFF. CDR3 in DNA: TGTGCCAGCTCAATTAAGACTGAAGCTTTCTTT.

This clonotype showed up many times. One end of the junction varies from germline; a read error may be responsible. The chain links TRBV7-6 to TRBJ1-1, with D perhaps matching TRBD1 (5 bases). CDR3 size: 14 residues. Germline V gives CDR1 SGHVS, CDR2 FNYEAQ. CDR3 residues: CASSPAGPNTEAFF. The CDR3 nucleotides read TGCGCCAGCAGCCCGGCAGGGCCGAACACTGAAGCTTTCTTT.

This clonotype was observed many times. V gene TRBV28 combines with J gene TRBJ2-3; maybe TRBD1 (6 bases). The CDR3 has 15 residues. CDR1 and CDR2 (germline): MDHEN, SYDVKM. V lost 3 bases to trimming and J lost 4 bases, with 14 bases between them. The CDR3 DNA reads TGTGCCAGCAGTTTGGACAGCCTCGGGCCAGATACGCAGTATTTT. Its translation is CASSLDSLGPDTQYF. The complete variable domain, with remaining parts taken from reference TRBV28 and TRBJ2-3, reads DVKVTQSSRYLVKRTGEKVFLECVQDMDHENMFWYRQDPGLGLRLIYFSYDVKMKEKGDIPEGYSVSREKKERFSLILESASTNQTSMYLCASSLDSLGPDTQYFGPGTRLTVL.

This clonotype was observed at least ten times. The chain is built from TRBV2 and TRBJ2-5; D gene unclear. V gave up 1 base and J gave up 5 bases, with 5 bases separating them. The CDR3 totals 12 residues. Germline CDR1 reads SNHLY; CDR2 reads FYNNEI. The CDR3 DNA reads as TGTGCCAGCAGTGAAGGCCAGGAGACCCAGTACTTC. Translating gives CASSEGQETQYF.

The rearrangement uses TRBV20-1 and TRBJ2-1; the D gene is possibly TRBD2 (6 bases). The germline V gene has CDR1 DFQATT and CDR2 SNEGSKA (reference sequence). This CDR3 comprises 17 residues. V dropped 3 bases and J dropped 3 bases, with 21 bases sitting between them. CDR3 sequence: CSASSGVGILGYNEQFF. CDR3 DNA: TGCAGTGCTAGCTCGGGGGTGGGAATCTTAGGCTACAATGAGCAGTTCTTC.

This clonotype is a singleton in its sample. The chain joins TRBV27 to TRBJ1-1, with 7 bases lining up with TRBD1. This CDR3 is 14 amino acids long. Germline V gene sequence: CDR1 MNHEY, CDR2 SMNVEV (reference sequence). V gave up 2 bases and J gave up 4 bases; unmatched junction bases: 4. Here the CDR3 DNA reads TGTGCCAGCAGTTTAGCACAGGGGACCACTGAAGCTTTCTTT. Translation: CASSLAQGTTEAFF.

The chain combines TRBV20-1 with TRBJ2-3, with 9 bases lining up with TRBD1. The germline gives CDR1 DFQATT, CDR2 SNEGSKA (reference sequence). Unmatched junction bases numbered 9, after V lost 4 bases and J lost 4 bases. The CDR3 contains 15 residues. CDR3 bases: TGCAGTGCTACTTACCGGGACAGGGAATCAGATACGCAGTATTTT. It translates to CSATYRDRESDTQYF.

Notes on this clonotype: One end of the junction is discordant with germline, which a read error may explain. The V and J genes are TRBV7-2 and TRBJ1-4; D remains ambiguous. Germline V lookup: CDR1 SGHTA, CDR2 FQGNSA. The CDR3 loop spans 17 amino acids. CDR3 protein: CASSLDYLVGTNENLFF. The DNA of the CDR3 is TGTGCCAGCAGCTTAGATTATTTGGTGGGCACTAATGAAAATCTGTTTTTT. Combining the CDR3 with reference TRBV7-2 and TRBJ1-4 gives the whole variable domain GAGVSQSPSNKVTEKGKDVELRCDPISGHTALYWYRQSLGQGLEFLIYFQGNSAPDKSGLPSDRFSAERTGGSVSTLTIQRTQQEDSAVYLCASSLDYLVGTNENLFFGSGTQLSVL.

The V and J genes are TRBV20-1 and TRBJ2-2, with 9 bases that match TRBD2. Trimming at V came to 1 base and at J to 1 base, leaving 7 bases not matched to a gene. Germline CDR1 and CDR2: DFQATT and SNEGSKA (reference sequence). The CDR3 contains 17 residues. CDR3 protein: CSARVGGGAVNTGELFF. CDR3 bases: TGCAGTGCTAGAGTGGGCGGGGGGGCCGTGAACACCGGGGAGCTGTTTTTT.

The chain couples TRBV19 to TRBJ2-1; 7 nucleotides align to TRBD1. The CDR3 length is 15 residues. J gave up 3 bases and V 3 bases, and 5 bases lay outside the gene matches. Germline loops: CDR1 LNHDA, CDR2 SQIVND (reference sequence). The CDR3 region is CASSMWQGDYNEQFF. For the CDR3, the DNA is TGTGCCAGTAGTATGTGGCAGGGGGACTACAATGAGCAGTTCTTC.

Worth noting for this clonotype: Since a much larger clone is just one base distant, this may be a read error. For the CDR3, the DNA is TGTGCCAACAGTCAGGGGGCTACTGGGGCCAACGTCCTGACTTTC. The encoded protein is CANSQGATGANVLTF. The genes are TRBV6-2 or TRBV6-3 and TRBJ2-6; 8 nucleotides agree with TRBD1. The CDR3 has 15 amino acids. Germline loops: CDR1 MNHEY, CDR2 SVGEGT.

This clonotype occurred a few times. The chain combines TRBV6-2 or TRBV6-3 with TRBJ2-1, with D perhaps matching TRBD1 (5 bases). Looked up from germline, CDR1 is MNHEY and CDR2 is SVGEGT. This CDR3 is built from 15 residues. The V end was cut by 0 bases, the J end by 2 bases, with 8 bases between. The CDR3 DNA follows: TGTGCCAGCAGTTACTCAGGGGCCACCTACAATGAGCAGTTCTTC. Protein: CASSYSGATYNEQFF.

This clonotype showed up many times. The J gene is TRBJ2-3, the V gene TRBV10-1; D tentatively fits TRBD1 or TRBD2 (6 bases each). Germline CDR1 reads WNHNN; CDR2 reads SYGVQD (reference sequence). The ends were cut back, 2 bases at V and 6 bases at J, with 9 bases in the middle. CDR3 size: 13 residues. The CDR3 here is CASSERGPDTQYF. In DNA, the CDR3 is TGCGCCAGCAGTGAGCGGGGGCCCGATACGCAGTATTTT.

The CDR3: CASSFPTGTGIAYEQYF. The CDR3 DNA sequence: TGTGCCAGCAGCTTCCCGACGGGTACGGGGATTGCCTACGAGCAGTACTTC. The V call is TRBV5-4, the J call TRBJ2-7; TRBD2 might be the D (5 bases). The germline gives CDR1 SGHNT, CDR2 YYREEE (reference sequence). Trimming cost V 2 bases and J 2 bases, with 20 bases left between them. CDR3 length equals 17 residues.

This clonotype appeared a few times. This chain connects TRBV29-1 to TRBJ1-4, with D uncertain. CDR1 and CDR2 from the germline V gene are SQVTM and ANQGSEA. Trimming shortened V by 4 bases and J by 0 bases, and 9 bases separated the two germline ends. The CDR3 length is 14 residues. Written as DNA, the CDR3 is TGCAGCGTTGGCGAAAGTGCAACTAATGAAAAACTGTTTTTT. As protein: CSVGESATNEKLFF. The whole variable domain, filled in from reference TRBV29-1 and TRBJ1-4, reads SAVISQKPSRDICQRGTSLTIQCQVDSQVTMMFWYRQQPGQSLTLIATANQGSEATYESGFVIDKFPISRPNLTFSTLTVSNMSPEDSSIYLCSVGESATNEKLFFGSGTQLSVL.

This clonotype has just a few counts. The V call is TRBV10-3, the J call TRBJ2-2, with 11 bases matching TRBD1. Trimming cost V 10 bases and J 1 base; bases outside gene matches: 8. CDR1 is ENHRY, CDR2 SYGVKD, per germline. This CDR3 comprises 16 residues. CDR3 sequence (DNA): TGTGCCACCTGGACAGGGGGCTATGGGAACACCGGGGAGCTGTTTTTT. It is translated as CATWTGGYGNTGELFF.

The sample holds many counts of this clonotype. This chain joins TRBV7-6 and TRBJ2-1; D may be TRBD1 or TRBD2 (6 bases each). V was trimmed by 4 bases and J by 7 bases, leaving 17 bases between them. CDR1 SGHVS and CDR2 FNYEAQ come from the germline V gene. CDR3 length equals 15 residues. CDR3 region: CASSSQGGLINEQFF. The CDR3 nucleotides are TGTGCCAGCAGCTCCCAAGGGGGGCTGATAAATGAGCAGTTCTTC.